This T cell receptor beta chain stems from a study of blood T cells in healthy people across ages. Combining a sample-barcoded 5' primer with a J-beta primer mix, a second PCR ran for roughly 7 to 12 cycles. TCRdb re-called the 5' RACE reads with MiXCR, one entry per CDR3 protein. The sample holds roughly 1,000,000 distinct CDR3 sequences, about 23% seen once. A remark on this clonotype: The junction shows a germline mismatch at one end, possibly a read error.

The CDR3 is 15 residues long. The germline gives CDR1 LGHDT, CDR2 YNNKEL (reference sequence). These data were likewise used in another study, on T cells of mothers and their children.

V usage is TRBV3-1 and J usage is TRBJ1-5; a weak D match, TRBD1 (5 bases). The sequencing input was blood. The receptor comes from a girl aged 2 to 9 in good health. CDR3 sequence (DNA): TGTGCCAGCAGCCATCTCAGGGAGATCCCTCAGTCCCAGCATTTT. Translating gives CASSHLREIPQSQHF.